The 12 T cell receptor beta chains given below trace back to one sample, sequenced in a study of CD8+ T cells in alopecia areata. Extracted RNA was reverse transcribed, and the resulting cDNA served as sequencing template. Using immunoSEQ multiplex PCR, the repertoire was profiled, and TCRdb retains in-frame clones only, with some absent. The sample yields about 200,000 clones, more than 50% seen once. Sequencing was performed on CD8+ T cells sorted from blood. These receptors all come from a human donor in good health.

The V call is TRBV9, the J call TRBJ2-1; tentatively, D is TRBD2 (7 bases). CDR1 and CDR2 from the germline V gene are SGDLS and YYNGEE. V lost 3 bases, J lost 0 bases, and 10 bases lay in between. The CDR3 loop spans 15 amino acids. The CDR3 protein is CASSEGGGSYNEQFF. In nucleotides, the CDR3 is TGTGCCAGCAGCGAGGGAGGGGGCTCCTACAATGAGCAGTTCTTC. The full variable domain, in which reference TRBV9 and TRBJ2-1 provide the parts outside the CDR3, is DSGVTQTPKHLITATGQRVTLRCSPRSGDLSVYWYQQSLDQGLQFLIQYYNGEERAKGNILERFSAQQFPDLHSELNLSSLELGDSALYFCASSEGGGSYNEQFFGPGTRLTVL.

V gene TRBV4-1 combines with J gene TRBJ2-1, with TRBD2 matching 8 bases. Germline V CDR1 and CDR2: MGHRA, YSYEKL. V gave up 1 base and J gave up 9 bases; unmatched junction bases: 14. The CDR3 loop spans 17 amino acids. CDR3 protein: CASSQVESGGRIGEQFF. The CDR3 DNA reads as TGCGCCAGCAGCCAAGTCGAATCGGGGGGGCGTATTGGTGAGCAGTTCTTC.

The chain couples TRBV9 to TRBJ1-2; 7 nucleotides align to TRBD1. Germline V gene lookup returns CDR1 SGDLS and CDR2 YYNGEE. CDR3 length: 14 amino acids. Trimming at V came to 3 bases and at J to 5 bases, leaving 7 bases not matched to a gene. CDR3 bases: TGTGCCAGCAGCGCGGTAGGGGACAGTTATGGCTACACCTTC. As protein: CASSAVGDSYGYTF.

This clone was seen only a few times. The chain employs TRBV11-2 and TRBJ2-1; the D is unclear. The CDR3 totals 15 residues. The germline gives CDR1 SGHAT, CDR2 FQNNGV. V was clipped by 4 bases and J by 2 bases, with 12 bases between them. In nucleotides, the CDR3 is TGTGCCAGCAGCTCCGAGAGCGAGGCCTACAATGAGCAGTTCTTC. Its protein is CASSSESEAYNEQFF.

This clone has more than one count but fewer than ten. The V gene is TRBV23-1, the J gene TRBJ2-5; unclear D gene. TRBV23-1 is labeled an ORF, and its function is uncertain. V lost 4 bases to trimming and J lost 5 bases, with 17 bases between them. There are 15 residues in the CDR3. The CDR3 coding sequence is TGCGCCAGCAGTCTGCGACAACCTAACGAGGAGACCCAGTACTTC. Translation gives CASSLRQPNEETQYF.

The chain uses TRBV9 and TRBJ2-4, with 9 nucleotides matching TRBD2. The CDR3 runs 15 residues. Unmatched junction bases numbered 11, after V lost 3 bases and J lost 10 bases. Germline V gene data show CDR1 as SGDLS and CDR2 as YYNGEE. This CDR3 reads CASSAPEGREGIQYF. CDR3 sequence (DNA): TGTGCCAGCAGCGCGCCGGAGGGGCGGGAGGGTATTCAGTACTTC.

The chain has TRBV4-1 and TRBJ2-3, with D possibly TRBD2 on 7 matching bases. Trimming removed 0 bases from V and 4 bases from J, with 14 bases in between. The germline V gene encodes CDR1 MGHRA and CDR2 YSYEKL. The CDR3 is 16 residues long. The CDR3 reads CASSQETFGGPDTQYF. The CDR3 bases are TGCGCCAGCAGCCAAGAAACATTCGGGGGGCCAGATACGCAGTATTTT.

Note on this clone: Other DNA sequences within the sample encode an identical CDR3. V gene TRBV29-1 combines with J gene TRBJ1-1; TRBD1 aligns across 8 bases. V shed 7 bases, J shed 0 bases, and the junction held 1 base outside the gene matches. Germline loops: CDR1 SQVTM, CDR2 ANQGSEA. The CDR3 loop spans 12 amino acids. The CDR3 sequence: CSGTGMNTEAFF. As DNA, the CDR3 is TGCAGCGGGACAGGGATGAACACTGAAGCTTTCTTT.

This chain links TRBV4-1 with TRBJ1-2; D is unclear. CDR1 and CDR2 (germline): MGHRA, YSYEKL. The CDR3 length is 13 residues. V lost 0 bases, J lost 4 bases, and 6 bases lay in between. The CDR3 is CASSQEGSYGYTF. The CDR3 nucleotides read TGCGCCAGCAGCCAAGAAGGGAGCTATGGCTACACCTTC.

There are a few counts of this clone. The chain employs TRBV9 and TRBJ1-6, with a possible D match to TRBD1 (5 bases). Germline-derived CDR1 and CDR2 are SGDLS and YYNGEE. V shed 0 bases and J shed 0 bases, with 7 bases lying between them. The CDR3 loop spans 16 amino acids. CDR3 protein: CASSVGDSSYNSPLHF. The CDR3 DNA reads TGTGCCAGCAGCGTAGGCGACAGCTCCTATAATTCACCCCTCCACTTT.

The rearrangement uses TRBV6-5 and TRBJ1-1; D unresolved. Germline CDR1 reads MNHEY; CDR2 reads SVGAGI. The CDR3 is 12 residues long. V was trimmed by 2 bases and J by 0 bases, leaving 1 base between them. DNA for the CDR3: TGTGCCAGCAGTTACGTGAACACTGAAGCTTTCTTT. Its translation is CASSYVNTEAFF.

The chain couples TRBV2 to TRBJ1-1, with D possibly TRBD1 on 5 matching bases. The CDR3 consists of 13 residues. V was trimmed by 11 bases and J by 6 bases, leaving 19 bases between them. CDR1 is SNHLY and CDR2 is FYNNEI in the germline V gene. The chain's CDR3 is CAVAGSLAAEAFF. The CDR3 DNA reads as TGTGCCGTGGCAGGGTCGTTGGCCGCTGAAGCTTTCTTT.